Reported below is one TCR beta chain. Its antigen is unknown. No base quality information exists; no much larger clone differs at one position. In the paper's terms, the time point label means: about twelve months on ibrutinib. For TCR beta library preparation, about 2 micrograms of genomic DNA were extracted from the cryopreserved PBMCs. Longitudinal blood samples from CLL patients receiving ibrutinib monotherapy were subjected to high-throughput TCR beta sequencing. Patients were enrolled in a phase 2 open-label single-center ibrutinib monotherapy trial. The data derive from a study of cytotoxic CD8 clonotypes in ibrutinib-treated CLL listed by TCRdb under 2021. As for the study more broadly: The cohort was composed of about a dozen relapsed/refractory and roughly 16 treatment-naive patients; IGHV unmutated status was identified in fewer than 18 patients. Partial responses were observed in approximately 24 patients and complete responses in 2; after a median follow-up of around 68 months, remission was maintained in 15 or so patients and progression was observed in around twelve. Samples at response were collected after a median of 12 months of treatment, with a range of roughly 6 to 40 months. An average of around 250,000 productive templates and some 99,000 productive rearrangements was obtained per sample. Of the approximately 86 people in the trial, approximately 24 had longitudinal samples available. Cryopreserved peripheral blood mononuclear cells were obtained prior to treatment, at the time of response, and at either disease progression or sustained remission. Every sample from remission and from progressive disease was obtained while the patients were still on ibrutinib.

General findings and caveats noted by the study authors: Baseline clonality was found to be higher than that of age-matched healthy donors and was strongly correlated with circulating CD8+ T-cell counts. Sustained-remission and progressing patients did not have matched sampling times, and lymph node repertoires were not examined. Public clonotypes were rare and either shrank or stayed stable during treatment, and the rise in clonality at ibrutinib response reflected expansion of private clonotypes. At ibrutinib response clonality went up, during sustained remission it held steady, and at progression it dropped back toward baseline.

Deletion took 6 bases off V and 2 bases off J, with a span of 10 bases between the germline ends. The germline V gene (reference sequence) sets CDR1 to GTSNPN and CDR2 to SVGIG. The CDR3 runs 12 amino acids, cysteine and phenylalanine included. The kept DNA is CDR3 alone, 36 bases in frame from the first base. The goal of deep resolution MiSeq sequencing was a depth between 1 in 1 million and 1 in 200,000 T cells, and coverage averaged 10x per clonotype. TCR beta libraries were generated with the immunoSEQ hsTCRB Kit. From the authors' description of their analysis: The data were analyzed with ImmunoSEQ Analyzer and ImmunoSEQ Data Assistant, and V, D and J gene assignments followed IMGT definitions. Clonality, which ranges from 0 to 1, was calculated by subtracting the normalized Shannon entropy of productive rearrangement frequencies from one. Only overrepresented clonotypes making up at least 0.05% of the repertoire of each patient were included in the public clonotype analysis. Approximately 14 age-matched healthy donor repertoires from immuneACCESS were used as controls for clonality. TCRdb took this table from immuneACCESS and kept in-frame rearrangements with V and J called. Such tables lack part of the clones; where checked against another copy, unresolved V genes explain under half of the gap, and the rest is unexplained. D and trimming come from the DNA, and the V and J calls and clone size come from that table. The sample table contains more than 200,000 clones; only one count was recorded for more than 65% of them. The biggest ten clones account for roughly 5.8% of the sample.

The sample was PBMCs, taken after 12 months of ibrutinib treatment. This sequence was found in a human donor with chronic lymphocytic leukemia. The rearranged segments are TRBV30 and TRBJ1-2; a tentative D match to TRBD1 spans 6 bases. The DNA sequence reads TGTGCCTGCCGCAGGGGCAACTATGGCTACACCTTC. This yields the protein CACRRGNYGYTF. Beyond the CDR3, the reference TRBV30 and TRBJ1-2 genes provide the residues; the full variable domain reads: SQTIHQWPATLVQPVGSPLSLECTVEGTSNPNLYWYRQAAGRGLQLLFYSVGIGQISSEVPQNLSASRPQDRQFILSSKKLLLSDSGFYLCACRRGNYGYTFGSGTRLTVV.